The clone carrying this T cell receptor beta chain was observed a single time. Antigen unknown. Donors were healthy HIV-negative adults without recent acute infections or vaccinations. The investigators split CD4+ cells into a CD45RA+ naive subset and a CD45RA-negative memory subset. This entry belongs to a study of shared clonotypes between healthy human individuals. Germline lookup yields CDR1 KGHSH and CDR2 LQKENI. V shed 5 bases and J 2 bases; nucleotides not matched to a gene: 5. The CDR3 covers 15 residues. Genomic DNA from each subset was divided evenly over several immunoSEQ plates. Repertoires were generated with immunoSEQ multiplex PCR, while TCRdb's copy carries only in-frame clones and drops some. Of some 1.5 million clones listed, roughly 97% are singletons. Study-wide results and caveats: Non-shared clonotypes showed lower generation probabilities than clonotypes common to all four donors.

The chain employs TRBV18 and TRBJ2-2; 7 nucleotides align to TRBD1. The source material was naive CD4+ T cells sorted from blood. This sample's subset: CD45RA+ positively selected. The receptor comes from a man in his thirties or forties in good health. The CDR3 region is CASSTGTANTGELFF. CDR3 nucleotide sequence: TGTGCCAGCTCAACGGGGACAGCCAACACCGGGGAGCTGTTTTTT. The complete variable domain, with remaining parts taken from reference TRBV18 and TRBJ2-2, reads NAGVMQNPRHLVRRRGQEARLRCSPMKGHSHVYWYRQLPEEGLKFMVYLQKENIIDESGMPKERFSAEFPKEGPSILRIQQVVRGDSAAYFCASSTGTANTGELFFGEGSRLTVL.